The T cell receptor beta chain under discussion was sequenced for a study of T cells after yellow fever vaccination. A process of 5'RACE template switching, which added a universal primer site and UMIs, was used to make TCR cDNA. TCRdb used MiXCR to reprocess the 5' RACE reads, holding one entry per CDR3 protein. The sample comprises under 500,000 distinct CDR3 sequences, around 20% of which are singletons, and over 15% rests with the top ten. Notes on the study in general: Reappearing after the booster were most of the clones from primary vaccination (roughly 96% CD4, 85% to 90% CD8). Contamination of FACS-sorted repertoires by abundant clonotypes from the bulk population could occur. A limited proportion of clonotypes was detected within both the CD4 and CD8 compartments.

This CDR3 has 14 amino acids. Trimming pared 1 base from V and 0 bases from J, leaving 6 bases between. The germline CDR1 and CDR2 sequences are LGHNA and YSLEER. The table lists this clonotype with a few counts. Antigen specificity is unknown. This sequence originates from a man in his late teens or twenties who received the YFV17D yellow fever vaccine. The chain employs TRBV4-3 and TRBJ1-2; D unclear. This specimen consisted of PBMCs, obtained before the yellow fever booster vaccination. The CDR3, as DNA: TGCGCCAGCAGCCAAGGTTTCACTAACTATGGCTACACCTTC. Amino acids: CASSQGFTNYGYTF.